A single sample is the source of the 20 T cell receptor beta chains below, sequenced in a study of blood T cell repertoires in COVID-19. This table comes from immunoSEQ multiplex PCR, and its TCRdb copy is limited to in-frame clones, with some not included. The data hold 60,000 to 95,000 clones, with approximately 79% observed a single time. Sequenced: peripheral blood. These receptors were obtained from a human donor with acute or convalescent COVID-19. The donor label of this sample is uncertain.

This sequence joins TRBV5-1 and TRBJ2-7, with D unclear. V was shortened by 0 bases and J by 7 bases, with 17 bases between the two germline ends. The CDR3 consists of 15 residues. Germline V gives CDR1 SGHRS, CDR2 YFSETQ. CDR3 loop: CASSLDATEPREQYF. In DNA, the CDR3 is TGCGCCAGCAGCTTGGACGCGACGGAACCGAGGGAGCAGTACTTC.

V gene TRBV3-1 (or the pseudogene TRBV3-2) combines with J gene TRBJ1-1; 7 positions match TRBD1. Losses at the gene ends were 6 bases for V and 0 bases for J; bases not matched to a gene: 4. The CDR3 length is 14 residues. The germline V gene has CDR1 LGHDT and CDR2 YNNKEL (reference sequence). CDR3 region: CASRLGQVNTEAFF. In DNA, the CDR3 is TGTGCCAGCAGACTCGGACAGGTGAACACTGAAGCTTTCTTT.

This chain uses TRBV19 with TRBJ2-1; D is possibly TRBD2 (5 bases). The CDR3 has 14 residues. From germline, CDR1 is LNHDA and CDR2 SQIVND (reference sequence). V gave up 5 bases and J gave up 6 bases, with 14 bases separating them. DNA for the CDR3: TGTGCCAGTAGTCCCGTCGGGGTTACCAATGAGCAGTTCTTC. Translation: CASSPVGVTNEQFF.

The chain is built from TRBV19 and TRBJ1-1; D may be TRBD1 (5 bases). The CDR3 spans 14 residues. V was cut by 3 bases and J by 8 bases, with 16 bases left in between. From germline, CDR1 is LNHDA and CDR2 SQIVND (reference sequence). This chain's CDR3 is CASSIRRGPEEAFF. DNA for the CDR3: TGTGCCAGTAGTATTAGGCGGGGACCCGAGGAAGCTTTCTTT.

V gene TRBV5-4 combines with J gene TRBJ2-7, with 10 bases aligning to TRBD2. The germline V gene encodes CDR1 SGHNT and CDR2 YYREEE (reference sequence). This CDR3 contains 16 residues. V lost 3 bases, J lost 3 bases, and 9 bases stayed unmatched. The CDR3 loop is CASSSPLASGSYEQYF. CDR3 nucleotide sequence: TGTGCCAGCAGCTCACCGCTCGCTAGCGGGAGCTACGAGCAGTACTTC. The full variable domain, with the rest looked up from reference TRBV5-4 and TRBJ2-7, is ETGVTQSPTHLIKTRGQQVTLRCSSQSGHNTVSWYQQALGQGPQFIFQYYREEENGRGNFPPRFSGLQFPNYSSELNVNALELDDSALYLCASSSPLASGSYEQYFGPGTRLTVT.

CDR3 sequence: CASSPKTTYEQYV. CDR3 bases: TGTGCCAGCAGCCCGAAAACTACCTACGAGCAGTACGTC. V usage is TRBV7-9 and J usage is TRBJ2-7; D not certain. The CDR3 is 13 amino acids. V lost 5 bases, J lost 2 bases, and 10 bases lay in between. The V gene's germline CDR1 is SEHNR and CDR2 FQNEAQ (reference sequence).

The chain links TRBV19 to TRBJ1-1; 9 bases map to TRBD1. V was clipped by 4 bases and J by 3 bases; unmatched bases: 6. Per germline, CDR1 LNHDA and CDR2 SQIVND (reference sequence). This CDR3 contains 15 residues. CDR3 loop: CASSRTGVQDTEAFF. The CDR3 DNA is TGTGCCAGTAGTAGGACAGGGGTGCAGGACACTGAAGCTTTCTTT.

The CDR3 coding sequence is TGTGCCAGCAGCTTAGTCAGGGAGGCAGATACGCAGTATTTT. It codes for CASSLVREADTQYF. This chain uses TRBV11-2 with TRBJ2-3, with D perhaps TRBD2 (6 bases). V lost 1 base and J 4 bases, leaving 9 bases between the germline ends. Germline loops: CDR1 SGHAT, CDR2 FQNNGV. CDR3 size: 14 residues.

The chain employs TRBV24-1 and TRBJ2-2, with D possibly TRBD1 on 6 matching bases. Per germline, CDR1 KGHDR and CDR2 SFDVKD. The V end lost 4 bases, the J end lost 6 bases, and 8 bases lay between the germline ends. The CDR3 totals 13 residues. The CDR3 region is CATSDPGAGELFF. In DNA form, the CDR3 reads TGTGCCACCAGTGACCCAGGGGCCGGGGAGCTGTTTTTT.

This clone was observed a handful of times. The J gene is TRBJ2-3, the V gene TRBV28; 8 bases are shared with TRBD1. CDR1 is MDHEN, CDR2 SYDVKM, per germline. This CDR3 is built from 15 residues. V lost 5 bases, J lost 1 base, and 5 bases stayed unmatched. CDR3 in amino acids: CASSLGQAGTDTQYF. The CDR3 coding sequence is TGTGCCAGCAGTCTGGGACAGGCCGGCACAGATACGCAGTATTTT.

The chain carries TRBV7-2 and TRBJ2-3; tentatively, D is TRBD2 (6 bases). There are 15 residues in the CDR3. Germline-derived CDR1 and CDR2 are SGHTA and FQGNSA. V was shortened by 5 bases and J by 0 bases, with 12 bases between the two germline ends. The CDR3 protein is CASSDSGTSTDTQYF. In nucleotides, the CDR3 is TGTGCCAGCAGCGATAGCGGTACTAGCACAGATACGCAGTATTTT.

V is TRBV3-1 (or the pseudogene TRBV3-2) and J is TRBJ2-5, with 12 bases identical to TRBD2. The CDR3 totals 15 residues. CDR1 is LGHDT, CDR2 YNNKEL, per germline (reference sequence). Germline trimming cut 4 bases from V and 1 base from J; bases unmatched to any gene: 1. The DNA of the CDR3 is TGTGCCAGCAGCCGGACTAGCGGGGCCCAAGAGACCCAGTACTTC. It yields the protein CASSRTSGAQETQYF.

This clone was seen a few times. V and J are TRBV15 and TRBJ1-5, with D perhaps matching TRBD1 (6 bases). Trimming removed 0 bases from V and 10 bases from J, with 10 bases in between. CDR3 length: 13 residues. Per the germline V gene, CDR1 is LNHNV and CDR2 is YYDKDF (reference sequence). The CDR3 protein is CATSREGAAPQHF. The CDR3 nucleotides are TGTGCCACCAGCAGAGAGGGGGCCGCACCCCAGCATTTT.

The rearrangement joins TRBV29-1 to TRBJ1-2, with 10 bases fitting TRBD1. This CDR3 spans 14 amino acids. With V trimmed by 3 bases and J by 4 bases, 5 bases remained unmatched. Germline V CDR1 and CDR2: SQVTM, ANQGSEA. This CDR3 reads CSVDWDRGGYGYTF. Here the CDR3 DNA reads TGCAGCGTTGATTGGGACAGGGGAGGCTATGGCTACACCTTC.

The V and J genes are TRBV18 and TRBJ2-3, with a tentative D call TRBD2 (6 bases). V lost 5 bases, J lost 0 bases, and 12 bases lay in between. The CDR3 is 15 amino acids. Germline CDR1 is KGHSH and CDR2 is LQKENI. The CDR3 spells CASSIRRDSTDTQYF. The CDR3 DNA sequence: TGTGCCAGCTCAATACGGCGGGACAGCACAGATACGCAGTATTTT. The variable domain in full, completed from reference TRBV18 and TRBJ2-3, reads NAGVMQNPRHLVRRRGQEARLRCSPMKGHSHVYWYRQLPEEGLKFMVYLQKENIIDESGMPKERFSAEFPKEGPSILRIQQVVRGDSAAYFCASSIRRDSTDTQYFGPGTRLTVL.

The rearrangement links TRBV7-2 to TRBJ1-2, with TRBD1 matching over 10 bases. Looked up from germline, CDR1 is SGHTA and CDR2 is FQGNSA. Trimming removed 0 bases from V and 2 bases from J; junction bases left unmatched: 0. This CDR3 region has 15 residues. CDR3 in amino acids: CASSLAGQGNYGYTF. CDR3 nucleotides: TGTGCCAGCAGCTTAGCGGGACAGGGGAACTATGGCTACACCTTC.

The V call is TRBV5-4, the J call TRBJ2-5; 7 positions match TRBD2. CDR3 length: 16 amino acids. Trimming took 2 bases from V and 5 from J; bases not matched to a gene: 12. Germline V CDR1 and CDR2: SGHNT, YYREEE (reference sequence). In DNA form, the CDR3 reads TGTGCCAGCAGCTTAAAGGGCGGGGGATTGGAGGAGACCCAGTACTTC. Translated, it gives CASSLKGGGLEETQYF.

J is TRBJ2-1 and V is TRBV19; 11 positions agree with TRBD1. The trim removed 3 bases at V and 0 bases at J, leaving 4 bases unmatched. Germline lookup yields CDR1 LNHDA and CDR2 SQIVND (reference sequence). The CDR3 loop spans 17 amino acids. CDR3 bases: TGTGCCAGTAGTATTGGACAGGGGGCAGGCTCCTACAATGAGCAGTTCTTC. This codes for CASSIGQGAGSYNEQFF.

Only a few counts were recorded for this clone. The chain links TRBV24-1 to TRBJ2-7, with a weak D call TRBD1 (6 bases). V lost 3 bases to trimming and J lost 2 bases, with 10 bases between them. The CDR3 is 14 residues long. CDR1 and CDR2 from the germline V gene are KGHDR and SFDVKD. CDR3 nucleotide sequence: TGTGCCACCAGTGATCCCTACAGGGCCTACGAGCAGTACTTC. Amino acid sequence: CATSDPYRAYEQYF.

This chain links TRBV5-6 with TRBJ2-7, with D perhaps matching TRBD2 (5 bases). Germline V gives CDR1 SGHDT, CDR2 YYEEEE. The CDR3 contains 14 residues. The V gene lost 4 bases and the J gene lost 2 bases, with 13 bases spanning the gap. DNA of the CDR3: TGTGCCAGCAGCCCGGCGGGCCAGACCTACGAGCAGTACTTC. Its translation is CASSPAGQTYEQYF.